This TCR beta chain was profiled in a study of blood T cell repertoires in COVID-19. Across the whole study: T cells, B-cell-depleted T cells, or PBMCs provided the cDNA or gDNA that served as material.

Authors' processing steps: Counts of nucleated cells, estimated from reference gene primer amplification, were obtained. Some clones are missing from TCRdb's copy, which holds only in-frame ones; the method was immunoSEQ multiplex PCR. That table gives V, J and clone size, and the DNA gave D and trimming. Seen here are about 160,000 clones, 77% observed once, and the top ten hold approximately 2.6%. The V and J ends lost 0 bases and 1 base respectively, with 10 bases between them. The CDR3 length is 17 residues. The germline gives CDR1 MNHNS, CDR2 SASEGT. V usage is TRBV6-1 and J usage is TRBJ2-6; a possible D gene is TRBD1 (5 bases). The origin of this receptor is a man in his 70s with acute or convalescent COVID-19. The specimen sequenced was peripheral blood. This chain's CDR3 is CASSEADKKSGANVLTF. The CDR3 bases are TGTGCCAGCAGTGAAGCGGACAAGAAGTCTGGGGCCAACGTCCTGACTTTC.